The 28 T cell receptor beta chains below were found in one sample sequenced in a study of T cell responses to AZD1222 COVID-19 vaccine (dated by TCRdb to 2020 to 2022). Explained via the paper, the time point label denotes: about 28 days (+/-7) after the second vaccine dose. Library preparation was by the immunoSEQ multiplex PCR assay. This is the immuneACCESS table as TCRdb keeps it, with only in-frame sequences that have V and J called. A part of the clones is gone; compared with another copy, unresolved V genes explain less than half, and the rest is unexplained. This sample holds about 93,000 clones; 80% to 90% were observed only once. Under 3% of the sample is held by the ten biggest clonotypes. This sample comprised peripheral blood, obtained 28 days after the second AZD1222 dose. Receptors were obtained from an adult who received the AZD1222 COVID-19 vaccine.

The chain carries TRBV18 and TRBJ1-1, with D maybe TRBD1 (5 bases). The CDR3 length is 15 residues. CDR1 KGHSH and CDR2 LQKENI come from the germline V gene. Trimming cost V 1 base and J 10 bases, with 19 bases left between them. As DNA, the CDR3 is TGTGCCAGCTCACCACAGGTGACTGCCGAAAGGGGAGCTTTCTTT. It encodes CASSPQVTAERGAFF.

The chain uses TRBV5-1 and TRBJ1-1, with D possibly being TRBD1 (5 bases). This CDR3 contains 15 residues. The germline V gene encodes CDR1 SGHRS and CDR2 YFSETQ. With 0 bases removed from V and 3 bases from J, the gap between germline ends came to 12 bases. In DNA, the CDR3 is TGCGCCAGCAGCTTGGCCAGGGTGGGAGACACTGAAGCTTTCTTT. Amino acids: CASSLARVGDTEAFF.

The chain recombines TRBV6-1 with TRBJ2-5; 8 bases align to TRBD2. Per germline, CDR1 MNHNS and CDR2 SASEGT. The length of the CDR3 is 16 residues. Trimming at V came to 1 base and at J to 5 bases, leaving 9 bases not matched to a gene. The CDR3 DNA reads as TGTGCCAGCAGTGAAGGGGGGACCCGGGAGGGGGAGACCCAGTACTTC. Its protein is CASSEGGTREGETQYF.

The chain couples TRBV27 to TRBJ2-3, with 7 bases aligning to TRBD2. Germline V gene sequence: CDR1 MNHEY, CDR2 SMNVEV (reference sequence). The CDR3 is made up of 15 amino acids. V trimming: 5 bases; J trimming: 3 bases; junction bases outside the gene matches: 8. This CDR3 is CASSPSRGVTDTQYF. The CDR3 DNA sequence: TGTGCCAGCAGTCCGTCCCGGGGGGTGACAGATACGCAGTATTTT.

This clone appeared a single time. This rearrangement joins TRBV5-1 to TRBJ1-1; 10 nucleotides match TRBD1. V shed 0 bases, J shed 1 base, and the junction held 0 bases outside the gene matches. Germline-derived CDR1 and CDR2 are SGHRS and YFSETQ. The CDR3 has 15 amino acids. The CDR3, as DNA: TGCGCCAGCAGCTTGGGGACAGGGGGGAACACTGAAGCTTTCTTT. Protein: CASSLGTGGNTEAFF.

This chain joins TRBV7-3 and TRBJ2-1; 10 bases agree with TRBD1. This CDR3 comprises 15 residues. Per germline, CDR1 SGHTA and CDR2 FQGTGA. J gave up 5 bases and V 5 bases, and 6 bases lay outside the gene matches. CDR3 sequence (DNA): TGTGCCAGCAGCGCCCCGGGACAGGGGAACAATGAGCAGTTCTTC. Translated, it gives CASSAPGQGNNEQFF.

V gene TRBV6-5 combines with J gene TRBJ1-2, with TRBD1 as a possible D gene (5 bases). The CDR3 loop spans 13 amino acids. The ends were cut back, 7 bases at V and 4 bases at J, with 13 bases in the middle. Per germline, CDR1 MNHEY and CDR2 SVGAGI. CDR3 sequence: CASTFSGGYGYTF. The CDR3 DNA sequence: TGTGCCAGCACCTTCTCGGGGGGCTATGGCTACACCTTC.

This sequence joins TRBV18 and TRBJ1-2; TRBD1 might be the D (5 bases). The germline V gene has CDR1 KGHSH and CDR2 LQKENI. This CDR3 has 13 residues. V was trimmed by 1 base and J by 6 bases, leaving 9 bases between them. CDR3 nucleotides: TGTGCCAGCTCACCACGTCGGGACGATGGCTACACCTTC. The encoded protein is CASSPRRDDGYTF. The full variable domain, completed using reference TRBV18 and TRBJ1-2, is NAGVMQNPRHLVRRRGQEARLRCSPMKGHSHVYWYRQLPEEGLKFMVYLQKENIIDESGMPKERFSAEFPKEGPSILRIQQVVRGDSAAYFCASSPRRDDGYTFGSGTRLTVV.

The rearrangement uses TRBV18 and TRBJ1-1, with a possible D match to TRBD1 (5 bases). Germline V lookup: CDR1 KGHSH, CDR2 LQKENI. The CDR3 loop spans 14 amino acids. V gave up 3 bases and J gave up 2 bases, with 10 bases separating them. The DNA of the CDR3 is TGTGCCAGCTCACCCCGGGGCTCTAACACTGAAGCTTTCTTT. Its protein is CASSPRGSNTEAFF.

V and J are TRBV5-1 and TRBJ2-7, with TRBD2 matching over 10 bases. V lost 6 bases to trimming and J lost 4 bases; unmatched junction nucleotides: 4. The CDR3 covers 13 residues. Germline-derived CDR1 and CDR2 are SGHRS and YFSETQ. The CDR3 is CASTGTSVYEQYF. CDR3 coding DNA: TGCGCCAGCACCGGGACTAGCGTTTACGAGCAGTACTTC.

V and J are TRBV7-9 and TRBJ2-4; possibly TRBD1 for D (6 bases). CDR3 length: 15 residues. V lost 4 bases, J lost 0 bases, and 10 bases lay in between. Germline V gene data show CDR1 as SEHNR and CDR2 as FQNEAQ (reference sequence). The CDR3 nucleotides are TGTGCCAGCAGCTGGACAGTAAGAGCCAAAAACATTCAGTACTTC. It is translated as CASSWTVRAKNIQYF. The entire variable domain, with the rest obtained from reference TRBV7-9 and TRBJ2-4, is as follows: DTGVSQNPRHKITKRGQNVTFRCDPISEHNRLYWYRQTLGQGPEFLTYFQNEAQLEKSRLLSDRFSAERPKGSFSTLEIQRTEQGDSAMYLCASSWTVRAKNIQYFGAGTRLSVL.

The DNA of the CDR3 is TGTGCCAGTAAGACGGGGACGGTTGAAGGCTATGGCTACACCTTC. This sequence encodes CASKTGTVEGYGYTF. This rearrangement joins TRBV19 to TRBJ1-2, with D possibly matching TRBD1 (5 bases). Germline CDR1 is LNHDA and CDR2 is SQIVND (reference sequence). The V end lost 7 bases, the J end lost 4 bases, and 19 bases lay between the germline ends. The CDR3 runs to 15 residues.

The chain has TRBV5-1 and TRBJ1-2; D uncertain. The CDR3 contains 12 residues. In germline, CDR1 is SGHRS, CDR2 YFSETQ. V gave up 2 bases and J gave up 2 bases, with 4 bases separating them. In DNA form, the CDR3 reads TGCGCCAGCAGCTTAACCAACTATGGCTACACCTTC. This translates into CASSLTNYGYTF. Full variable domain (outside the CDR3, taken from reference TRBV5-1 and TRBJ1-2): KAGVTQTPRYLIKTRGQQVTLSCSPISGHRSVSWYQQTPGQGLQFLFEYFSETQRNKGNFPGRFSGRQFSNSRSEMNVSTLELGDSALYLCASSLTNYGYTFGSGTRLTVV.

The V and J genes are TRBV5-1 and TRBJ1-2, with TRBD1 identical over 9 bases. From germline, CDR1 is SGHRS and CDR2 YFSETQ. The CDR3 extends over 17 amino acids. V was clipped by 4 bases and J by 5 bases; unmatched bases: 15. CDR3 region: CASSPSGTGFFGYGYTF. The CDR3 coding sequence is TGCGCCAGCAGCCCTTCCGGGACAGGGTTTTTCGGGTATGGCTACACCTTC.

The rearrangement uses TRBV21-1 and TRBJ1-3. TRBV21-1 is recorded as a pseudogene. The CDR3 sequence is 17 residues long. DNA for the CDR3: TGTGCCAGCAGCAAAGGGGGGGGCAGGGAGGCAGGAAACACCATATATTTT. Its translation is CASSKGGGREAGNTIYF.

The chain joins TRBV5-1 to TRBJ1-1, with TRBD1 matching over 7 bases. CDR1 is SGHRS and CDR2 is YFSETQ in the germline V gene. There are 16 residues in the CDR3. After removal of 4 bases from V and 1 base from J, the junction contained 10 bases not matched to a gene. The CDR3 region is CASSPPGTERNTEAFF. CDR3 nucleotide sequence: TGCGCCAGCAGCCCCCCCGGGACAGAGAGGAACACTGAAGCTTTCTTT.

This chain joins TRBV30 and TRBJ1-6, with D unresolved. Trimming cost V 2 bases and J 7 bases, with 9 bases left between them. The germline V gene has CDR1 GTSNPN and CDR2 SVGIG (reference sequence). The CDR3 loop spans 13 amino acids. This CDR3 is CAWSSGWNSPLHF. The DNA for the CDR3 is TGTGCCTGGAGTTCTGGGTGGAATTCACCCCTCCACTTT.

The chain combines TRBV3-1 (or the pseudogene TRBV3-2) with TRBJ1-5; no reliable D call. The germline V gene encodes CDR1 LGHDT and CDR2 YNNKEL (reference sequence). The CDR3 has 13 amino acids. Trimming stripped 1 base from V and 6 bases from J, with 7 bases between. As DNA, the CDR3 is TGTGCCAGCAGCCAAGGTGCTGTTCAGCCCCAGCATTTT. Translating it yields CASSQGAVQPQHF.

CDR3 residues: CASSIEGIRVATEAFF. The CDR3 coding sequence is TGTGCCAGTAGTATAGAGGGGATTAGGGTCGCCACTGAAGCTTTCTTT. The chain is built from TRBV19 and TRBJ1-1; D ambiguous. The CDR3 loop spans 16 amino acids. Germline assignment: CDR1 LNHDA and CDR2 SQIVND (reference sequence). Trimming removed 0 bases at V and 4 bases at J, with 15 bases between.

The chain couples TRBV5-6 to TRBJ2-2; D remains ambiguous. Germline CDR1 reads SGHDT; CDR2 reads YYEEEE. Trimming shortened V by 4 bases and J by 6 bases, and 13 bases separated the two germline ends. CDR3 length: 14 amino acids. The CDR3 nucleotides read TGTGCCAGCAGCCCCATAGTTCTTCCCGGGGAGCTGTTTTTT. This codes for CASSPIVLPGELFF.

This rearrangement joins TRBV6-2 or TRBV6-3 to TRBJ2-7; D is possibly TRBD2 (6 bases). Trimming shortened V by 0 bases and J by 0 bases, and 9 bases separated the two germline ends. The germline CDR1 and CDR2 sequences are MNHEY and SVGEGT. This CDR3 comprises 15 residues. This CDR3 reads CASSYSDGGSYEQYF. Written as DNA, the CDR3 is TGTGCCAGCAGTTACTCAGACGGGGGCTCCTACGAGCAGTACTTC.

The CDR3 spells CASSQGEGLNTQYF. The CDR3 nucleotides are TGCGCCAGCAGCCAGGGTGAGGGGTTAAATACGCAGTATTTT. The chain uses TRBV4-1 and TRBJ2-3; the D call may be TRBD1 or TRBD2 (5 bases each). V was clipped by 3 bases and J by 7 bases, with 14 bases between them. The CDR3 totals 14 residues. Germline-derived CDR1 and CDR2 are MGHRA and YSYEKL.

The rearrangement links TRBV18 to TRBJ1-4; tentative D call: TRBD1 (6 bases). The CDR3 extends over 16 amino acids. Trimming took off 2 bases at V and 0 bases at J, with 10 bases between the two ends. CDR1 is KGHSH, CDR2 LQKENI, per germline. CDR3 sequence reads: CASSPRGLATNEKLFF. CDR3 nucleotide sequence: TGTGCCAGCTCACCAAGGGGGTTGGCAACTAATGAAAAACTGTTTTTT. Filled out from reference TRBV18 and TRBJ1-4, the complete variable domain reads NAGVMQNPRHLVRRRGQEARLRCSPMKGHSHVYWYRQLPEEGLKFMVYLQKENIIDESGMPKERFSAEFPKEGPSILRIQQVVRGDSAAYFCASSPRGLATNEKLFFGSGTQLSVL.

The chain combines TRBV30 with TRBJ1-4, with D unclear. V lost 4 bases and J lost 8, with 11 bases in between. The CDR3 length is 12 residues. Germline loops: CDR1 GTSNPN, CDR2 SVGIG (reference sequence). The CDR3 loop is CAWTPGSEKLFF. The CDR3 DNA reads TGTGCCTGGACCCCGGGGTCCGAAAAACTGTTTTTT.

This chain connects TRBV3-1 (or the pseudogene TRBV3-2) to TRBJ1-3; no clear D gene. The CDR3 has 14 residues. Germline V gene lookup returns CDR1 LGHDT and CDR2 YNNKEL (reference sequence). Trimming shortened V by 5 bases and J by 0 bases, and 8 bases separated the two germline ends. CDR3: CASSLGSSGNTIYF. The CDR3 DNA follows: TGTGCCAGCAGCTTGGGCAGCTCTGGAAACACCATATATTTT.

The chain combines TRBV5-1 with TRBJ2-5; D gene uncertain. V lost 5 bases and J 1 base, leaving 15 bases between the germline ends. From germline, CDR1 is SGHRS and CDR2 YFSETQ. CDR3 length: 15 residues. CDR3 bases: TGCGCCAGCAGACCTGAGGTCGGCCTCCAAGAGACCCAGTACTTC. It specifies CASRPEVGLQETQYF.

This chain's CDR3 is CSASRTFFAEAFF. For the CDR3, the DNA is TGCAGTGCTAGTCGGACTTTTTTCGCTGAAGCTTTCTTT. This chain joins TRBV20-1 and TRBJ1-1; D is unclear. The germline V gene has CDR1 DFQATT and CDR2 SNEGSKA (reference sequence). V was clipped by 3 bases and J by 6 bases, with 14 bases between them. The CDR3 has 13 residues.

The chain couples TRBV18 to TRBJ1-4; TRBD1 agrees at 8 bases. V was pared by 0 bases and J by 6 bases, with 3 bases of the junction left unmatched. The CDR3 spans 15 residues. Germline CDR1 reads KGHSH; CDR2 reads LQKENI. This CDR3 reads CASSPPPGGDEKLFF. The CDR3 DNA sequence: TGTGCCAGCTCACCACCGCCAGGGGGCGATGAAAAACTGTTTTTT.